The 10 T cell receptor beta chains below were found in one sample sequenced in a study of blood T cell repertoires in COVID-19. Repertoires were generated with immunoSEQ multiplex PCR, while TCRdb's copy carries only in-frame clones and drops some. The sample has approximately 200,000 clones, approximately 89% seen once. Sequencing was carried out using peripheral blood. These receptors were obtained from a woman in her twenties or thirties with acute or convalescent COVID-19.

This sequence joins TRBV11-1 and TRBJ2-5; D may be TRBD2 (5 bases). CDR3 length: 14 amino acids. CDR1 SGHAT and CDR2 FQDESV come from the germline V gene (reference sequence). V was shortened by 6 bases and J by 5 bases, with 16 bases between the two germline ends. CDR3 loop: CASSQDSLGETQYF. In DNA, the CDR3 is TGTGCCAGCAGTCAGGACTCCCTGGGGGAGACCCAGTACTTC.

V is TRBV5-4 and J is TRBJ2-5, with 10 bases matching TRBD2. Germline V gives CDR1 SGHNT, CDR2 YYREEE (reference sequence). The V segment lost 4 bases and the J segment 3 bases; nucleotides outside the gene matches: 3. The CDR3 loop spans 14 amino acids. The CDR3 DNA follows: TGTGCCAGCAGCCGTGGGACTAGCGAAGAGACCCAGTACTTC. This codes for CASSRGTSEETQYF.

The V gene is TRBV4-1, the J gene TRBJ2-3, with D hard to call. This CDR3 spans 14 amino acids. Germline CDR1 and CDR2: MGHRA and YSYEKL. V lost 0 bases and J 3 bases, leaving 7 bases between the germline ends. CDR3 sequence reads: CASSQDRATDTQYF. As DNA, the CDR3 is TGCGCCAGCAGCCAAGATCGAGCGACAGATACGCAGTATTTT.

This clone came up once. The chain is built from TRBV19 and TRBJ1-5; weak D call: TRBD1 (5 bases). Germline V gives CDR1 LNHDA, CDR2 SQIVND (reference sequence). There are 15 residues in the CDR3. V was shortened by 4 bases and J by 4 bases, with 14 bases between the two germline ends. The CDR3 bases are TGTGCCAGTAGTACCACGGGAGGGGTTAATCAGCCCCAGCATTTT. Its translation: CASSTTGGVNQPQHF.

The chain couples TRBV5-1 to TRBJ2-2, with D possibly being TRBD1 (5 bases). The CDR3 has 14 amino acids. Per the germline V gene, CDR1 is SGHRS and CDR2 is YFSETQ. Trimming removed 5 bases at V and 4 bases at J, with 12 bases between. In DNA form, the CDR3 reads TGCGCCAGCAGTTTAGGGGCCATCACCGGGGAGCTGTTTTTT. It specifies CASSLGAITGELFF.

This chain links TRBV7-2 with TRBJ1-5; no clear D gene. The V end was cut by 1 base, the J end by 5 bases, with 6 bases between. The germline CDR1 and CDR2 sequences are SGHTA and FQGNSA. This CDR3 is built from 13 residues. This CDR3 reads CASSLVLDQPQHF. In DNA form, the CDR3 reads TGTGCCAGCAGCTTAGTACTGGATCAGCCCCAGCATTTT.

The V and J genes are TRBV27 and TRBJ2-5, with 7 bases aligning to TRBD2. The CDR3 is made up of 13 amino acids. Germline V gives CDR1 MNHEY, CDR2 SMNVEV (reference sequence). J lost 4 bases, V lost 7 bases, and 6 bases had no gene match. The CDR3 DNA sequence: TGTGCCAGCAAAGGGGAGGGAGCAGAGACCCAGTACTTC. This gives the protein CASKGEGAETQYF.

This clone occurred once. The chain joins TRBV19 to TRBJ1-2; no definite D call. The CDR3 has 12 amino acids. Germline lookup yields CDR1 LNHDA and CDR2 SQIVND (reference sequence). Trimming cost V 3 bases and J 6 bases, with 8 bases left between them. The CDR3 region is CASSIRLHGYTF. CDR3 DNA: TGTGCCAGTAGTATCCGACTTCATGGCTACACCTTC.

The chain has TRBV7-9 and TRBJ1-2, with TRBD1 as a possible D gene (6 bases). This CDR3 contains 13 residues. V shed 2 bases and J shed 8 bases, with 12 bases lying between them. Looked up from germline, CDR1 is SEHNR and CDR2 is FQNEAQ (reference sequence). This chain's CDR3 is CASSLSGALGYTF. Written as DNA, the CDR3 is TGTGCCAGCAGCTTATCAGGGGCGCTAGGCTACACCTTC.

This clone turned up a few times. The gene calls are TRBV5-1 and TRBJ2-1; 7 bases match TRBD2. The trim removed 4 bases at V and 10 bases at J, leaving 11 bases unmatched. CDR3 length: 14 amino acids. The germline CDR1 and CDR2 sequences are SGHRS and YFSETQ. This CDR3 reads CASSPSSTSDEQFF. DNA for the CDR3: TGCGCCAGCAGCCCCTCATCCACTAGCGACGAGCAGTTCTTC.